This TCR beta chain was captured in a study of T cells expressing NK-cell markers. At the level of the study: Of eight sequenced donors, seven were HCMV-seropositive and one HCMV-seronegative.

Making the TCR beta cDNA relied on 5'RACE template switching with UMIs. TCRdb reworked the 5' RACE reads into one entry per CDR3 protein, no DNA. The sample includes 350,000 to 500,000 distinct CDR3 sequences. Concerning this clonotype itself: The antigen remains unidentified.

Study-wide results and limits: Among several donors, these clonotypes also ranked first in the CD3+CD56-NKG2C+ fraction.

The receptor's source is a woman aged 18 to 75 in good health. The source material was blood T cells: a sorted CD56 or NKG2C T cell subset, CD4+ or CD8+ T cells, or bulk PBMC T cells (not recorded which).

This CDR3 is CASSSDSVNEQFF. The chain employs TRBV19 and TRBJ2-1; the D call from TCRdb, TRBD1, cannot be confirmed without DNA. There are 13 residues in the CDR3. The germline CDR1 and CDR2 sequences are LNHDA and SQIVND (reference sequence).